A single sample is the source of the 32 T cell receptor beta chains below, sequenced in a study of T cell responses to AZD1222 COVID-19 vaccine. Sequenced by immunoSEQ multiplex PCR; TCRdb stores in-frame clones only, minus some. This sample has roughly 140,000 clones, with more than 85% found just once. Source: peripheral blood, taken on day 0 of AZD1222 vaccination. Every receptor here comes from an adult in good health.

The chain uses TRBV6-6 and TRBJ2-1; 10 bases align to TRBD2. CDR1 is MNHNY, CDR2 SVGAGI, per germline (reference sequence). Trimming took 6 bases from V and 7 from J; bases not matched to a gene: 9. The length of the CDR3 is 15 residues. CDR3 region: CASRIIAGGYNEQFF. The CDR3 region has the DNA TGTGCCAGCAGGATTATAGCGGGAGGTTATAATGAGCAGTTCTTC.

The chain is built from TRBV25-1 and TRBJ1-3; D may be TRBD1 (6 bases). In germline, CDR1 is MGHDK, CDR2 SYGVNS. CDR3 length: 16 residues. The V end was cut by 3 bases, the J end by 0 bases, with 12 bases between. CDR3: CASSDLGQHSGNTIYF. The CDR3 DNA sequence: TGTGCCAGCAGTGATCTAGGACAGCACTCTGGAAACACCATATATTTT.

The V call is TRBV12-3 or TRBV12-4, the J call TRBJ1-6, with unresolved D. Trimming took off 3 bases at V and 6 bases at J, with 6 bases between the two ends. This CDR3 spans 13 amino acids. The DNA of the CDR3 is TGTGCCAGCAGTTTTGGGCCTAATTCACCCCTCCACTTT. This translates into CASSFGPNSPLHF.

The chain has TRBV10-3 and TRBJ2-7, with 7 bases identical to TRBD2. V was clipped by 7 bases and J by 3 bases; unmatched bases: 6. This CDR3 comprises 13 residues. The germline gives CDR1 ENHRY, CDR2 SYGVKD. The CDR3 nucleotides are TGTGCCATCACTTCCGGGACTAACTACGAGCAGTACTTC. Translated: CAITSGTNYEQYF.

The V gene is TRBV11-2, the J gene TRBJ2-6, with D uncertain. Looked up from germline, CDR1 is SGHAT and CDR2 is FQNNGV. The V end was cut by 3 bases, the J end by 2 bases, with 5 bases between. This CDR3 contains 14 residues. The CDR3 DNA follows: TGTGCCAGCAGCTTTCCTACTGGGGCCAACGTCCTGACTTTC. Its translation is CASSFPTGANVLTF.

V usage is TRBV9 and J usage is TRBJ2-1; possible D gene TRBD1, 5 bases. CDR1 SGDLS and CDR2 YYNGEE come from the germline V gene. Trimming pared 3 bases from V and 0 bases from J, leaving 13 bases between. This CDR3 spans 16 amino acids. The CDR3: CASSAQGIISYNEQFF. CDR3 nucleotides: TGTGCCAGCAGCGCTCAGGGTATTATCTCCTACAATGAGCAGTTCTTC.

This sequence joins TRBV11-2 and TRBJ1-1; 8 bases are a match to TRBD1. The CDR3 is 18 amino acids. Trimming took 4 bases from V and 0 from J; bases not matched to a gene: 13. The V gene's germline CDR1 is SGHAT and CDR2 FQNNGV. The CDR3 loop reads CASSSDPGTGDMNTEAFF. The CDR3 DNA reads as TGTGCCAGCAGCTCCGACCCTGGGACAGGAGACATGAACACTGAAGCTTTCTTT. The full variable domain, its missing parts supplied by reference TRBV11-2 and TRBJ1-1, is EAGVAQSPRYKIIEKRQSVAFWCNPISGHATLYWYQQILGQGPKLLIQFQNNGVVDDSQLPKDRFSAERLKGVDSTLKIQPAKLEDSAVYLCASSSDPGTGDMNTEAFFGQGTRLTVV.

For the CDR3, the DNA is TGTGCCAGCAGTTCCCGCCCAGCGGGAGTCAATGAGCAGTTCTTC. Translated, it gives CASSSRPAGVNEQFF. V gene TRBV2 combines with J gene TRBJ2-1; 8 bases map to TRBD2. The germline V gene has CDR1 SNHLY and CDR2 FYNNEI. The CDR3 length is 15 residues. The V segment lost 5 bases and the J segment 6 bases; nucleotides outside the gene matches: 9. Together with reference TRBV2 and TRBJ2-1, the CDR3 gives the full variable domain: EPEVTQTPSHQVTQMGQEVILRCVPISNHLYFYWYRQILGQKVEFLVSFYNNEISEKSEIFDDQFSVERPDGSNFTLKIRSTKLEDSAMYFCASSSRPAGVNEQFFGPGTRLTVL.

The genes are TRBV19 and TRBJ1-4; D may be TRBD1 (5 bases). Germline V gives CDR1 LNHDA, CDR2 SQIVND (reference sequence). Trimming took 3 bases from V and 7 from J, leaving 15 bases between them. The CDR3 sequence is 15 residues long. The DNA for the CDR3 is TGTGCCAGTAGTATGAGTCGTGGGGCGAGTGAAAAACTGTTTTTT. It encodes CASSMSRGASEKLFF.

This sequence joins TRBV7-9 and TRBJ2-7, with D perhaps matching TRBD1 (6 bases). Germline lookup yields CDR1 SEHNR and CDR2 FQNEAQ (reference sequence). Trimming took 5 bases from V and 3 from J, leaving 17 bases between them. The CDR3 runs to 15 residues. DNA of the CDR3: TGTGCCAGCAGCCCTAAACAGGGAAGGGACTACGAGCAGTACTTC. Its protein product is CASSPKQGRDYEQYF.

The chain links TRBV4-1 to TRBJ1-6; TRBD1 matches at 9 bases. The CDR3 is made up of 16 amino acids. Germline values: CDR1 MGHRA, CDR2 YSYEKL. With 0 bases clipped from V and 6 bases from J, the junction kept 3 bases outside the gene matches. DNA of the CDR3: TGCGCCAGCAGCCAAGATTCGGGACAGGGTAATTCACCCCTCCACTTT. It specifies CASSQDSGQGNSPLHF.

CDR3 nucleotide sequence: TGTGCCAGCAGCCGTATCAGGGGGAGTGCCGGGGAGCTGTTTTTT. It specifies CASSRIRGSAGELFF. The V call is TRBV11-2, the J call TRBJ2-2, with 7 positions matching TRBD1. The CDR3 consists of 15 residues. With V trimmed by 5 bases and J by 6 bases, 9 bases remained unmatched. The V gene's germline CDR1 is SGHAT and CDR2 FQNNGV.

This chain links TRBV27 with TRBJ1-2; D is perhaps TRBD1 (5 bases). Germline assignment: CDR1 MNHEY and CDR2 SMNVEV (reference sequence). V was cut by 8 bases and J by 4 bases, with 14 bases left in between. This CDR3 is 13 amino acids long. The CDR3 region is CASSRGPVYGYTF. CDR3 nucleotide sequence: TGTGCCAGCTCCCGGGGACCAGTCTATGGCTACACCTTC.

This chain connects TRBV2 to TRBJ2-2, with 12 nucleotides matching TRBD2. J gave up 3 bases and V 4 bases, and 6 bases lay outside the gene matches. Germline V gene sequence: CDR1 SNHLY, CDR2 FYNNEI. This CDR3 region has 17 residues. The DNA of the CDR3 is TGTGCCAGCAGTGGCCTAACTAGCGGGAGGCACACCGGGGAGCTGTTTTTT. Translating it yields CASSGLTSGRHTGELFF. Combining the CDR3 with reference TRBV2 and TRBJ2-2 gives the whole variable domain EPEVTQTPSHQVTQMGQEVILRCVPISNHLYFYWYRQILGQKVEFLVSFYNNEISEKSEIFDDQFSVERPDGSNFTLKIRSTKLEDSAMYFCASSGLTSGRHTGELFFGEGSRLTVL.

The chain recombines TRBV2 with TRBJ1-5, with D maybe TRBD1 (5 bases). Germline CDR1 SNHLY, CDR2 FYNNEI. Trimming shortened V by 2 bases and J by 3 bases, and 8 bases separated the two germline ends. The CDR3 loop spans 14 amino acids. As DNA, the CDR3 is TGTGCCAGCAGTGAATGGGACCTCAATCAGCCCCAGCATTTT. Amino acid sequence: CASSEWDLNQPQHF.

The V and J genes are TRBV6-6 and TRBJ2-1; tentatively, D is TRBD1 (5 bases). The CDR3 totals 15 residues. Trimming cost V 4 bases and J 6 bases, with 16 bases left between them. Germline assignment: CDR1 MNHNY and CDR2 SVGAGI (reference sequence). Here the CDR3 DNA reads TGTGCCAGCAGTTCGTCAGGGTCGTCGGGCAATGAGCAGTTCTTC. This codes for CASSSSGSSGNEQFF.

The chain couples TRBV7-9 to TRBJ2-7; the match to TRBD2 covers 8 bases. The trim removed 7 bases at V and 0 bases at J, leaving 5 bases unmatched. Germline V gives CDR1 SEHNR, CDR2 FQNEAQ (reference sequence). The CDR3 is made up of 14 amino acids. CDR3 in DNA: TGTGCCAGCAACACCGGGACTAGCTCCTACGAGCAGTACTTC. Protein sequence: CASNTGTSSYEQYF.

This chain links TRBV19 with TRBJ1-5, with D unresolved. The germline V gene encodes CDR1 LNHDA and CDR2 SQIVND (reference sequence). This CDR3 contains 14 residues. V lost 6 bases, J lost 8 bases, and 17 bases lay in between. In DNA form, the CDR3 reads TGTGCCAGTAGACCAGTCGAACTCACGAAGCCCCAGCATTTT. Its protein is CASRPVELTKPQHF.

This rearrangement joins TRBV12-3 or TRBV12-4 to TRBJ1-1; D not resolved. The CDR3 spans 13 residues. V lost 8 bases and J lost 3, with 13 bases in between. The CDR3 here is CASLQPWDTEAFF. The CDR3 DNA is TGTGCCAGCCTCCAGCCCTGGGACACTGAAGCTTTCTTT.

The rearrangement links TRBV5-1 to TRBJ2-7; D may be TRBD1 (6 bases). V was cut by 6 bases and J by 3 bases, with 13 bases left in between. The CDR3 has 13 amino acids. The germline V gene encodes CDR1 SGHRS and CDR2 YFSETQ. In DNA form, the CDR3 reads TGCGCCAGCAAAGGGAACAGGGACTACGAGCAGTACTTC. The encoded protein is CASKGNRDYEQYF.

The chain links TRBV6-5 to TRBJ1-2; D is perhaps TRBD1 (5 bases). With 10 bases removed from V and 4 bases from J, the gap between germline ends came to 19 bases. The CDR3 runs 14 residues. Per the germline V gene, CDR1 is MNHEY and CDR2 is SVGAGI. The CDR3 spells CATRWQGKGYGYTF. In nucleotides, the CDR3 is TGTGCCACCCGGTGGCAGGGTAAAGGCTATGGCTACACCTTC.

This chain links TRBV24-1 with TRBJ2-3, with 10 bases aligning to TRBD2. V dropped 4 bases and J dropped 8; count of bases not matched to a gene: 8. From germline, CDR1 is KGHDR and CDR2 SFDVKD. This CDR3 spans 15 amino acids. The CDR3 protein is CATSEAGGPLGTQYF. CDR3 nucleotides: TGTGCCACCAGTGAAGCGGGGGGGCCTCTTGGTACGCAGTATTTT.

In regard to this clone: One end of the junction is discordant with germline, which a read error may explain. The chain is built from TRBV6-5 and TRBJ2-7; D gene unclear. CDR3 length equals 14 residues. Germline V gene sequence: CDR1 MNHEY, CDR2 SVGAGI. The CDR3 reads CTSSSRVGSYEQYF. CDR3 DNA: TGTACCAGCAGTTCTCGGGTCGGCTCCTACGAGCAGTACTTC.

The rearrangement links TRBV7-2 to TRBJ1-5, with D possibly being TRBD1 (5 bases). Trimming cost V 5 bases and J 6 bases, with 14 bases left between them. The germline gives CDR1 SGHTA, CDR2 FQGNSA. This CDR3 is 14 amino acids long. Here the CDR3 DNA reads TGTGCCAGCAGCCGCCCCGGGGGGGGTCAGCCCCAGCATTTT. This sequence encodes CASSRPGGGQPQHF. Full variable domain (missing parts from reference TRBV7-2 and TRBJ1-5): GAGVSQSPSNKVTEKGKDVELRCDPISGHTALYWYRQSLGQGLEFLIYFQGNSAPDKSGLPSDRFSAERTGGSVSTLTIQRTQQEDSAVYLCASSRPGGGQPQHFGDGTRLSIL.

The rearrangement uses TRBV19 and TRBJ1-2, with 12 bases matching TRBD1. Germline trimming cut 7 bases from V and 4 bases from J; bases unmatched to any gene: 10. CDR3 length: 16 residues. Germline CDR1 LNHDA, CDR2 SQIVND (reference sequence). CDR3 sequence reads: CASNRGQGASRYGYTF. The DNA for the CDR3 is TGTGCCAGTAATAGGGGACAGGGGGCATCTCGCTATGGCTACACCTTC.

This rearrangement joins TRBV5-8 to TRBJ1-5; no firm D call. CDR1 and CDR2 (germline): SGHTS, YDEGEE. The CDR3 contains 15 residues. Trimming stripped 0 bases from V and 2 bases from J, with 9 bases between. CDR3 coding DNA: TGTGCCAGCAGCTTGGGGGAAACGGGCAATCAGCCCCAGCATTTT. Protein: CASSLGETGNQPQHF.

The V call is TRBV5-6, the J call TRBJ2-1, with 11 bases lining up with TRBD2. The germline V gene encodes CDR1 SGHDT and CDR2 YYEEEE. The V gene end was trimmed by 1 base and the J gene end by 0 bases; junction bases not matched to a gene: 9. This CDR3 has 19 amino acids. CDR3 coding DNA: TGTGCCAGCAGCTTGTTCGGGCTAGCGGGAGGCCCCTCCTACAATGAGCAGTTCTTC. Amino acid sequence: CASSLFGLAGGPSYNEQFF.

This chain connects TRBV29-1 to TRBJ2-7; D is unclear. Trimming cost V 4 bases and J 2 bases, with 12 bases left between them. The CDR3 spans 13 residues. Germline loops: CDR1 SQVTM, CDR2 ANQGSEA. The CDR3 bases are TGCAGCGTTGTGGGCAGGACGACCTACGAGCAGTACTTC. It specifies CSVVGRTTYEQYF.

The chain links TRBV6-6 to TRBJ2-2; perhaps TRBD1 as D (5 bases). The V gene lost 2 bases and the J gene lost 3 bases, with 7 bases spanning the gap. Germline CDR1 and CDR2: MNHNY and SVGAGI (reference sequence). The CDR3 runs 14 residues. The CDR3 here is CASSYRGDTGELFF. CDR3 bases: TGTGCCAGCAGTTACAGGGGTGACACCGGGGAGCTGTTTTTT.

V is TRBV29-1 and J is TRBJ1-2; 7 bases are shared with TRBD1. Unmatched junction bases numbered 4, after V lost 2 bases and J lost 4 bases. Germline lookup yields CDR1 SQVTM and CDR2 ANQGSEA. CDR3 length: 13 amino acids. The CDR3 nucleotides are TGCAGCGTTGAAAGGGGGCAGGGCTATGGCTACACCTTC. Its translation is CSVERGQGYGYTF.

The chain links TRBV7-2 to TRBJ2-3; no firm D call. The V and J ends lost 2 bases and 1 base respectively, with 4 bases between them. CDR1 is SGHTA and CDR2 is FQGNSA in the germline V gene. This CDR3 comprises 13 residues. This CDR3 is CASSLLGTDTQYF. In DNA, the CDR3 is TGTGCCAGCAGCTTATTGGGCACAGATACGCAGTATTTT. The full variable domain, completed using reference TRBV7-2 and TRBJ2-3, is GAGVSQSPSNKVTEKGKDVELRCDPISGHTALYWYRQSLGQGLEFLIYFQGNSAPDKSGLPSDRFSAERTGGSVSTLTIQRTQQEDSAVYLCASSLLGTDTQYFGPGTRLTVL.

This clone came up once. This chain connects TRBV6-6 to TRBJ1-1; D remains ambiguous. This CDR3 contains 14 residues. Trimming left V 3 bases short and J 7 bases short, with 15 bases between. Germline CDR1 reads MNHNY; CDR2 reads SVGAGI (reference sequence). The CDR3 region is CASSYTHEEYEAFF. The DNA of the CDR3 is TGTGCCAGCAGTTATACACACGAGGAATATGAAGCTTTCTTT.